The TCR beta chain described here comes from a study of T cells in Graves' hyperthyroidism and ophthalmopathy. Findings and limits, study-wide: In blood, most of the thyroid clonotypes expanded above 0.001 were also present.

Authors of the study amplified TCR beta CDR3 regions from RNA transcripts. HTBI primers drove first-round RT-PCR of the TCR CDR3. TCRdb ran MiXCR on the multiplex PCR reads and lists one entry per CDR3 protein. This table has 300,000 to 450,000 distinct CDR3 sequences, 13% appearing once. PBMCs stemmed from 10 ml fresh peripheral blood. With regard to this clonotype: Its matching antigen is unknown.

This CDR3 comprises 14 residues. Germline loops: CDR1 LNHDA, CDR2 SQIVND (reference sequence). V lost 2 bases, J lost 10 bases, and 12 bases lay in between. This receptor was taken from a woman aged 18 to 35 with Graves' hyperthyroidism. Sequenced input: blood. This chain links TRBV19 with TRBJ1-6; weak D call: TRBD1 (5 bases). The CDR3 DNA is TGTGCCAGTAGTATATCAGGGCTCGGCTCACCCCTCCACTTT. It specifies CASSISGLGSPLHF.